The 15 T cell receptor beta chains presented below share a single source sample, sequenced in a study of a mutant IDH1 vaccine in newly diagnosed glioma. Documented time point: week 23, last vaccination. The study gave 300 ug of mutant IDH1 20-mer peptide per vaccine dose, with topical imiquimod. Their recognized antigens are unknown. Measured with immunoSEQ multiplex PCR; TCRdb has only the in-frame clones, and not every one. The table records some 20,000 clones, roughly four fifths of them present only once. The sequenced sample was PBMCs, obtained from a glioma patient whose treatment included an IDH1 peptide vaccine. The receptors shown here come from a man aged 30-40 years with glioma.

The genes are TRBV29-1 and TRBJ2-7, with 7 bases identical to TRBD1. Trimming at V came to 6 bases and at J to 3 bases, leaving 8 bases not matched to a gene. This CDR3 region has 13 residues. Germline lookup yields CDR1 SQVTM and CDR2 ANQGSEA. In DNA, the CDR3 is TGCAGCGTGGCCGGGACAGATTACTACGAGCAGTACTTC. Its protein product is CSVAGTDYYEQYF.

CDR3 in amino acids: CASSVERDRYTGELFF. The CDR3 bases are TGTGCCAGCAGCGTAGAAAGGGACAGGTACACCGGGGAGCTGTTTTTT. The chain is built from TRBV9 and TRBJ2-2, with 8 positions matching TRBD1. V gave up 0 bases and J gave up 3 bases; unmatched junction bases: 4. This CDR3 region has 16 residues. The germline gives CDR1 SGDLS, CDR2 YYNGEE.

The count of this clone is one. V gene TRBV11-2 combines with J gene TRBJ2-1; no reliable D call. CDR3 length equals 13 residues. CDR1 is SGHAT, CDR2 FQNNGV, per germline. Trimming stripped 5 bases from V and 6 bases from J, with 11 bases between. The CDR3 spells CASSPVLVNEQFF. In DNA form, the CDR3 reads TGTGCCAGCAGCCCCGTTTTGGTCAATGAGCAGTTCTTC.

V gene TRBV6-6 combines with J gene TRBJ2-7; no reliable D call. The CDR3 loop spans 13 amino acids. Between the trimmed V and J ends, which lost 2 bases and 4 bases, there was a span of 9 bases. Germline CDR1 and CDR2: MNHNY and SVGAGI (reference sequence). In DNA, the CDR3 is TGTGCCAGCAGTTACACCTGGTTGTACGAGCAGTACTTC. Protein sequence: CASSYTWLYEQYF.

The gene calls are TRBV7-9 and TRBJ1-1; D remains unclear. Trimming pared 5 bases from V and 2 bases from J, leaving 12 bases between. Germline V gene lookup returns CDR1 SEHNR and CDR2 FQNEAQ (reference sequence). The CDR3 runs to 14 residues. CDR3 residues: CASSPTRDNTEAFF. Here the CDR3 DNA reads TGTGCCAGCAGCCCGACACGGGATAACACTGAAGCTTTCTTT. Full variable domain (rest looked up from reference TRBV7-9 and TRBJ1-1): DTGVSQNPRHKITKRGQNVTFRCDPISEHNRLYWYRQTLGQGPEFLTYFQNEAQLEKSRLLSDRFSAERPKGSFSTLEIQRTEQGDSAMYLCASSPTRDNTEAFFGQGTRLTVV.

The V gene is TRBV4-1, the J gene TRBJ1-1, with a tentative D call TRBD1 (5 bases). Between the trimmed V and J ends, which lost 1 base and 0 bases, there was a span of 9 bases. CDR3 length: 15 residues. Germline V CDR1 and CDR2: MGHRA, YSYEKL. The CDR3 loop reads CASSQGGLMNTEAFF. The CDR3 DNA sequence: TGCGCCAGCAGCCAAGGGGGCCTCATGAACACTGAAGCTTTCTTT.

Concerning this clone: Other nucleotide sequences in the sample specify the same CDR3. J is TRBJ2-7 and V is TRBV18, with TRBD2 matching over 10 bases. The J segment lost 2 bases and the V segment lost 2 bases, leaving 0 bases of the junction unmatched. CDR1 and CDR2 from the germline V gene are KGHSH and LQKENI. The CDR3 runs 14 residues. The DNA for the CDR3 is TGTGCCAGCTCACCAACTAGCGGGACCTACGAGCAGTACTTC. Residues: CASSPTSGTYEQYF.

This chain uses TRBV4-2 with TRBJ1-4; a possible D gene is TRBD1 (5 bases). This CDR3 is built from 16 residues. The germline gives CDR1 LGHNA, CDR2 YNFKEQ. Trimming took off 0 bases at V and 0 bases at J, with 8 bases between the two ends. CDR3 coding DNA: TGTGCCAGCAGCCAAGATTCGGGGGCAACTAATGAAAAACTGTTTTTT. It encodes CASSQDSGATNEKLFF.

The CDR3 DNA reads as TGTGCCAGCAGCTTAGATAGCAGGGGAGAGGGCTACACCTTC. Translation: CASSLDSRGEGYTF. The chain combines TRBV7-6 with TRBJ1-2; the D gene is possibly TRBD1 (6 bases). The germline V gene has CDR1 SGHVS and CDR2 FNYEAQ. V gave up 1 base and J gave up 8 bases, with 14 bases separating them. The CDR3 length is 14 residues.

This chain links TRBV10-2 with TRBJ2-3, with no clear D. Germline V gives CDR1 WSHSY, CDR2 SAAADI. V was pared by 6 bases and J by 9 bases, with 10 bases between. The CDR3 spans 11 residues. The DNA for the CDR3 is TGCGCCAGCAGCGAAAGGCCGACGCAGTATTTT. Encoded protein: CASSERPTQYF.

This rearrangement joins TRBV7-9 to TRBJ2-1; a weak D match, TRBD2 (5 bases). Germline assignment: CDR1 SEHNR and CDR2 FQNEAQ (reference sequence). The CDR3 sequence is 18 residues long. V was shortened by 4 bases and J by 4 bases, with 23 bases between the two germline ends. The CDR3 is CASSSADPTSRGYNEQFF. Here the CDR3 DNA reads TGTGCCAGCAGCTCAGCGGACCCGACATCGCGAGGGTACAATGAGCAGTTCTTC.

V and J are TRBV10-3 and TRBJ2-5; the match to TRBD1 covers 10 bases. The assigned J gene may be wrong: the sequence end matches TRBJ2-7 better. The germline V gene has CDR1 ENHRY and CDR2 SYGVKD. The CDR3 has 16 amino acids. The CDR3 nucleotides read TGTGCCATCAGTGACCCCGACAGGGGGCGATCCTACGAGCAGTACTTC. Amino acid sequence: CAISDPDRGRSYEQYF.

CDR3 residues: CASSLWAGAREQYF. The CDR3 bases are TGCGCCAGCAGCTTGTGGGCCGGGGCACGGGAGCAGTACTTC. The rearrangement links TRBV5-1 to TRBJ2-7; D assignment may be TRBD1 or TRBD2 (5 bases each). Trimming left V 1 base short and J 7 bases short, with 15 bases between. CDR3 length: 14 amino acids. Germline CDR1 is SGHRS and CDR2 is YFSETQ.

The rearrangement joins TRBV5-1 to TRBJ2-3; D possibly corresponds to TRBD1 (6 bases). CDR3 length: 14 amino acids. CDR1 SGHRS and CDR2 YFSETQ come from the germline V gene. Between the trimmed V and J ends, which lost 2 bases and 0 bases, there was a span of 7 bases. CDR3 in DNA: TGCGCCAGCAGCTTCGGACAGAGCACAGATACGCAGTATTTT. Translating gives CASSFGQSTDTQYF.

This sequence joins TRBV10-1 and TRBJ1-5; 9 nucleotides match TRBD1. The germline V gene has CDR1 WNHNN and CDR2 SYGVQD (reference sequence). The CDR3 has 19 amino acids. Germline trimming cut 8 bases from V and 6 bases from J; bases unmatched to any gene: 23. The CDR3 loop reads CASGKNRDRVLAEGQPQHF. In DNA form, the CDR3 reads TGCGCCAGCGGAAAGAACCGGGACAGGGTTCTGGCGGAGGGTCAGCCCCAGCATTTT.